This passage covers 26 T cell receptor beta chains from one sample sequenced in a study of Ad26.COV2.S vaccination and SARS-CoV-2 variants. Treatment defined: around 19 received Ad26.COV2.S at low or high dose, single or two shots; 5 received placebo; per-sample allocation not given. Specimens were obtained on day 63 following the first vaccine or placebo injection. Only in-frame clones appear in the TCRdb table, and some are missing; sequencing was by immunoSEQ multiplex PCR. The data hold roughly 700,000 clones, with 80% to 90% observed a single time. This specimen consisted of peripheral blood, obtained in a trial of Ad26.COV2.S vaccine versus placebo. These receptors came from a person between 18 and 60 years old who received the Ad26.COV2.S COVID-19 vaccine or a placebo.

This chain uses TRBV12-3 or TRBV12-4 with TRBJ2-1; tentatively, D is TRBD2 (5 bases). This CDR3 contains 12 residues. Trimming took off 6 bases at V and 9 bases at J, with 12 bases between the two ends. The CDR3 nucleotides are TGTGCCAGCAGCCATACTAGGTTTGAGCAGTTCTTC. It specifies CASSHTRFEQFF.

The chain joins TRBV29-1 to TRBJ2-7; maybe TRBD1 (5 bases). The CDR3 is made up of 12 amino acids. Trimming left V 6 bases short and J 1 base short, with 10 bases between. The V gene's germline CDR1 is SQVTM and CDR2 ANQGSEA. The DNA for the CDR3 is TGCAGCGTCGTAAGGGGTTCCTACGAGCAGTACTTC. This translates into CSVVRGSYEQYF.

The chain has TRBV7-2 and TRBJ1-5, with D perhaps TRBD1 (5 bases). V was shortened by 1 base and J by 0 bases, with 10 bases between the two germline ends. The germline V gene encodes CDR1 SGHTA and CDR2 FQGNSA. The CDR3 runs 16 residues. CDR3 loop: CASSLEAGYSNQPQHF. The CDR3 region has the DNA TGTGCCAGCAGCTTAGAGGCAGGGTATAGCAATCAGCCCCAGCATTTT.

This clone was recorded once. This rearrangement joins TRBV2 to TRBJ2-3, with D unresolved. CDR3 length: 14 residues. V lost 4 bases and J lost 1, with 9 bases in between. The V gene's germline CDR1 is SNHLY and CDR2 FYNNEI. CDR3 bases: TGTGCCAGCAGTGGGACCTGGGGCACAGATACGCAGTATTTT. This codes for CASSGTWGTDTQYF.

This rearrangement joins TRBV7-2 to TRBJ1-5, with D possibly being TRBD1 (5 bases). V lost 3 bases and J lost 4, with 10 bases in between. This CDR3 comprises 14 residues. CDR1 is SGHTA and CDR2 is FQGNSA in the germline V gene. CDR3 in DNA: TGTGCCAGCAGCTTTTTCAGGGATAATCAGCCCCAGCATTTT. It is translated as CASSFFRDNQPQHF.

The V gene is TRBV2, the J gene TRBJ2-2, with 8 bases aligning to TRBD2. This CDR3 contains 13 residues. Germline V CDR1 and CDR2: SNHLY, FYNNEI. V lost 7 bases and J lost 4; bases outside the gene matches: 2. CDR3 residues: CASTREGTGELFF. CDR3 in DNA: TGTGCCAGCACACGGGAGGGCACCGGGGAGCTGTTTTTT.

V gene TRBV6-5 combines with J gene TRBJ2-7; 7 positions match TRBD1. The germline V gene has CDR1 MNHEY and CDR2 SVGAGI. The CDR3 length is 11 residues. Trimming removed 8 bases from V and 8 bases from J; junction bases left unmatched: 6. CDR3 region: CASETGYKQYF. In DNA, the CDR3 is TGTGCCAGCGAGACAGGGTATAAGCAGTACTTC.

This clone was seen more than once but under ten times. J is TRBJ1-5 and V is TRBV5-6; D unresolved. Per germline, CDR1 SGHDT and CDR2 YYEEEE. The CDR3 loop spans 17 amino acids. V lost 0 bases to trimming and J lost 6 bases, with 19 bases between them. The CDR3 loop reads CASSLGRRGSMVQPQHF. CDR3 nucleotides: TGTGCCAGCAGCTTGGGACGGCGGGGTTCGATGGTTCAGCCCCAGCATTTT.

The chain employs TRBV2 and TRBJ2-7, with D uncertain. The CDR3 loop spans 10 amino acids. Trimming cost V 1 base and J 8 bases, with 3 bases left between them. Germline V gives CDR1 SNHLY, CDR2 FYNNEI. The DNA of the CDR3 is TGTGCCAGCAGTGAAGTGAAGCAGTACTTC. Translation gives CASSEVKQYF.

This chain connects TRBV19 to TRBJ2-5; 12 bases align to TRBD2. The germline V gene encodes CDR1 LNHDA and CDR2 SQIVND (reference sequence). Losses at the gene ends were 6 bases for V and 4 bases for J; bases not matched to a gene: 6. The length of the CDR3 is 15 residues. CDR3 loop: CASRRTSGIGETQYF. CDR3 sequence (DNA): TGTGCCAGTAGGAGGACTAGCGGGATTGGAGAGACCCAGTACTTC.

This chain uses TRBV10-3 with TRBJ2-2; 7 bases map to TRBD2. In germline, CDR1 is ENHRY, CDR2 SYGVKD. The CDR3 extends over 15 amino acids. V lost 10 bases and J lost 3; bases outside the gene matches: 11. The CDR3 nucleotides read TGTGCCACGGGTAGGGAGGGGCGCGACACCGGGGAGCTGTTTTTT. Translation gives CATGREGRDTGELFF.

This clone was counted once. This chain links TRBV4-1 with TRBJ1-5; D is ambiguous. V shed 1 base and J shed 2 bases, with 3 bases lying between them. This CDR3 is built from 13 residues. Germline loops: CDR1 MGHRA, CDR2 YSYEKL. This chain's CDR3 is CASSQARNQPQHF. For the CDR3, the DNA is TGCGCCAGCAGCCAAGCACGCAATCAGCCCCAGCATTTT.

This clone occurred once. V is TRBV2 and J is TRBJ2-1, with TRBD1 matching over 7 bases. The germline gives CDR1 SNHLY, CDR2 FYNNEI. This CDR3 region has 15 residues. Trimming removed 7 bases from V and 5 bases from J; junction bases left unmatched: 11. CDR3: CASNNRGEGHNEQFF. In nucleotides, the CDR3 is TGTGCCAGCAATAACAGGGGAGAGGGCCACAATGAGCAGTTCTTC.

In this sample, this clone turned up once. The J gene is TRBJ2-2, the V gene TRBV5-4; 7 bases align to TRBD1. The CDR3 loop spans 16 amino acids. V lost 2 bases, J lost 4 bases, and 8 bases stayed unmatched. The V gene's germline CDR1 is SGHNT and CDR2 YYREEE (reference sequence). The CDR3, as DNA: TGTGCCAGCAGCTTTGGGTCGGGACAGCTCACCGGGGAGCTGTTTTTT. Its protein product is CASSFGSGQLTGELFF. The entire variable domain, with the rest obtained from reference TRBV5-4 and TRBJ2-2, is as follows: ETGVTQSPTHLIKTRGQQVTLRCSSQSGHNTVSWYQQALGQGPQFIFQYYREEENGRGNFPPRFSGLQFPNYSSELNVNALELDDSALYLCASSFGSGQLTGELFFGEGSRLTVL.

The V and J genes are TRBV30 and TRBJ2-1, with D possibly matching TRBD2 (6 bases). CDR1 and CDR2 from the germline V gene are GTSNPN and SVGIG (reference sequence). The CDR3 consists of 15 residues. V lost 4 bases, J lost 0 bases, and 13 bases lay in between. The CDR3 nucleotides read TGTGCCTGGACTAAGCGGGCGAGCTCCTACAATGAGCAGTTCTTC. Translated: CAWTKRASSYNEQFF.

The chain is built from TRBV5-4 and TRBJ2-1; no clear D gene. Germline V gene sequence: CDR1 SGHNT, CDR2 YYREEE (reference sequence). V was cut by 3 bases and J by 2 bases, with 3 bases left in between. CDR3 size: 12 residues. The CDR3 DNA is TGTGCCAGCAGCTCTCCCTACAATGAGCAGTTCTTC. It specifies CASSSPYNEQFF.

The rearrangement joins TRBV6-2 or TRBV6-3 to TRBJ2-5, with D unclear. CDR1 and CDR2 (germline): MNHEY, SVGEGT. The ends were cut back, 3 bases at V and 3 bases at J, with 14 bases in the middle. The CDR3 is 15 residues long. Written as DNA, the CDR3 is TGTGCCAGCAGTTATGGATTGAATCAAAAAGAGACCCAGTACTTC. This codes for CASSYGLNQKETQYF.

V gene TRBV9 combines with J gene TRBJ2-1; D unresolved. The CDR3 runs to 16 residues. V was trimmed by 0 bases and J by 1 base, leaving 11 bases between them. CDR1 and CDR2 from the germline V gene are SGDLS and YYNGEE. The CDR3 sequence is CASSVVGGRSYNEQFF. The CDR3 bases are TGTGCCAGCAGCGTAGTAGGCGGCCGGTCCTACAATGAGCAGTTCTTC.

The chain recombines TRBV7-3 with TRBJ2-2; no clear D. CDR3 length: 15 residues. In germline, CDR1 is SGHTA, CDR2 FQGTGA. V was pared by 5 bases and J by 6 bases, with 16 bases between. The CDR3 loop is CASSPHLGWSGELFF. The CDR3 nucleotides are TGTGCCAGCAGCCCCCATTTGGGGTGGTCCGGGGAGCTGTTTTTT.

The chain carries TRBV6-6 and TRBJ2-5; 10 nucleotides agree with TRBD1. CDR3 length equals 13 residues. Per germline, CDR1 MNHNY and CDR2 SVGAGI (reference sequence). V dropped 6 bases and J dropped 7; count of bases not matched to a gene: 5. The CDR3 DNA follows: TGTGCCAGCAGCACCGGGACAGGGGTGACCCAGTACTTC. Its protein is CASSTGTGVTQYF.

The rearrangement links TRBV29-1 to TRBJ2-5, with 9 bases identical to TRBD1. Trimming removed 6 bases from V and 4 bases from J; junction bases left unmatched: 6. The CDR3 spans 13 residues. The germline CDR1 and CDR2 sequences are SQVTM and ANQGSEA. CDR3 DNA sequence: TGCAGCGTCAACAGGGGGCAGGGAGAGACCCAGTACTTC. Amino acids: CSVNRGQGETQYF.

DNA for the CDR3: TGTGCCAGCAGCCTCCGGGACTATCAGTACTTC. Protein product: CASSLRDYQYF. This chain connects TRBV7-8 to TRBJ2-5; 7 bases agree with TRBD2. With 5 bases clipped from V and 11 bases from J, the junction kept 5 bases outside the gene matches. CDR1 is SGHVS, CDR2 FQNEAQ, per germline. There are 11 residues in the CDR3.

The J gene is TRBJ2-1, the V gene TRBV27; 10 nucleotides match TRBD2. Unmatched junction bases numbered 6, after V lost 4 bases and J lost 3 bases. Germline CDR1 MNHEY, CDR2 SMNVEV (reference sequence). CDR3 size: 16 residues. CDR3 in amino acids: CASSSLERGGYNEQFF. CDR3 bases: TGTGCCAGCAGTTCCCTAGAGCGGGGGGGCTACAATGAGCAGTTCTTC.

J is TRBJ1-3 and V is TRBV19; D not resolved. CDR3 length equals 17 residues. The V gene's germline CDR1 is LNHDA and CDR2 SQIVND (reference sequence). V shed 5 bases and J shed 4 bases, with 21 bases lying between them. This CDR3 reads CASSPRTLGEIGNTIYF. In DNA, the CDR3 is TGTGCCAGTAGTCCTCGGACTCTCGGGGAAATCGGAAACACCATATATTTT.

The V call is TRBV5-4, the J call TRBJ2-1; TRBD2 matches 9 bases. Germline-derived CDR1 and CDR2 are SGHNT and YYREEE (reference sequence). CDR3 length: 15 residues. Losses at the gene ends were 4 bases for V and 2 bases for J; bases not matched to a gene: 4. The CDR3 DNA reads TGTGCCAGCAGCCAGACTAGCGGAACCTACAATGAGCAGTTCTTC. Encoded protein: CASSQTSGTYNEQFF.

This clone was observed at least ten times. The chain links TRBV15 to TRBJ1-4, with D hard to call. Germline V gives CDR1 LNHNV, CDR2 YYDKDF (reference sequence). The CDR3 spans 13 residues. Trimming removed 0 bases from V and 10 bases from J, with 9 bases in between. This CDR3 is CATSRDAGGKLFF. In nucleotides, the CDR3 is TGTGCCACCAGCAGAGATGCGGGTGGAAAACTGTTTTTT.